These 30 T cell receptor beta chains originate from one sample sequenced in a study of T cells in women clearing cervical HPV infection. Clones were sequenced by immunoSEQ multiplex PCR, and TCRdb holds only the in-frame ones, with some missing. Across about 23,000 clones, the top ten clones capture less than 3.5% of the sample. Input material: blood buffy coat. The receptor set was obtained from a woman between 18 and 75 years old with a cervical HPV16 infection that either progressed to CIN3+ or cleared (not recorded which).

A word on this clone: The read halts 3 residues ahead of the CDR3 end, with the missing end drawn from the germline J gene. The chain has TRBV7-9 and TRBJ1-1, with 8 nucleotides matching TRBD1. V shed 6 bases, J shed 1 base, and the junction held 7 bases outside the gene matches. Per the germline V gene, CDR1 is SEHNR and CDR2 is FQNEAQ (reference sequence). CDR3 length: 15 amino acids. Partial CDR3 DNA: TGTGCCAGCAGTAAAACCGGGACAGGGAACACTGAA. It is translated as CASSKTGTGNTE. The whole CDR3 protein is CASSKTGTGNTEAFF.

The CDR3 here is CASSLGTSVGNEQFF. CDR3 DNA (partial): TGTGCCAGCAGCTTGGGGACTAGCGTTGGCAATGAG. V usage is TRBV7-9 and J usage is TRBJ2-1, with 10 bases fitting TRBD2. The observed sequence ends 3 residues before the CDR3 terminus, with the missing tail filled in from the germline J gene. Trimming cost V 3 bases and J 6 bases; bases outside gene matches: 5. CDR1 SEHNR and CDR2 FQNEAQ come from the germline V gene (reference sequence). The CDR3 length is 15 residues.

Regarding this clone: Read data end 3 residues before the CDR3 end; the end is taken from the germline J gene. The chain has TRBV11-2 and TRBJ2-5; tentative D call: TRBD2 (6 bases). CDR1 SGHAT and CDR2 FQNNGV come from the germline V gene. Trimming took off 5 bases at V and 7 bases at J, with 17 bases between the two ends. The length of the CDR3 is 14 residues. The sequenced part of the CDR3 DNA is TGTGCCAGCAGCCAGGTGGAGGGTCGGGGGACC. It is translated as CASSQVEGRGT. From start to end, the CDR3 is CASSQVEGRGTQYF. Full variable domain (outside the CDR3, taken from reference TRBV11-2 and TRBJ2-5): EAGVAQSPRYKIIEKRQSVAFWCNPISGHATLYWYQQILGQGPKLLIQFQNNGVVDDSQLPKDRFSAERLKGVDSTLKIQPAKLEDSAVYLCASSQVEGRGTQYFGPGTRLLVL.

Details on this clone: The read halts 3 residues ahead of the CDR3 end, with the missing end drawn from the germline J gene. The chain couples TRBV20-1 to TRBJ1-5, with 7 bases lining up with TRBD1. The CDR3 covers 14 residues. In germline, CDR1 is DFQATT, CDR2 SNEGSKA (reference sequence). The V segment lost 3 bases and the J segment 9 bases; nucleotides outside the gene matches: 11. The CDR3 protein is CSASDLDRLRPQHF. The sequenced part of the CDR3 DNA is TGCAGTGCTAGTGACCTGGACAGGTTAAGGCCC.

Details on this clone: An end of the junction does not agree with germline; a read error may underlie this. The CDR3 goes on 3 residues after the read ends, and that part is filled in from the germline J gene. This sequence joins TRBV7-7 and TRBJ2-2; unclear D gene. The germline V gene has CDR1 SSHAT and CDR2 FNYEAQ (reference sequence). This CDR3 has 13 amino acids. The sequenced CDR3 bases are TGTGCTAGCAGCCCGTATTCGACCGGGGAG. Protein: CASSPYSTGE. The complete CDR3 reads CASSPYSTGELFF.

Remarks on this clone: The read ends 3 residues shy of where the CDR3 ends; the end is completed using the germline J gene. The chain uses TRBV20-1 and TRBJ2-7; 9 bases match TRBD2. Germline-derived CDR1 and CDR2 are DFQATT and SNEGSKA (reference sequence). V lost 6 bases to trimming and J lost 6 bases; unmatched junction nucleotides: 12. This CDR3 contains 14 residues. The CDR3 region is CSAARAGGMSEQYF. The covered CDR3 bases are TGCAGTGCCGCCCGAGCGGGGGGAATGAGCGAG.

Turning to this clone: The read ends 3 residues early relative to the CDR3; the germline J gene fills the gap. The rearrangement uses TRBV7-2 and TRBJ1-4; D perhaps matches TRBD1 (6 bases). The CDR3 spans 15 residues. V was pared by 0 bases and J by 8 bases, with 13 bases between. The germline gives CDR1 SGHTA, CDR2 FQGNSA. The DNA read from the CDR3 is TGTGCCAGCAGCTTAGCCCCAGGGGAGGGAGAAAAA. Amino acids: CASSLAPGEGEK. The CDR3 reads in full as CASSLAPGEGEKLFF. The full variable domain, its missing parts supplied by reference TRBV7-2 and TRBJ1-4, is GAGVSQSPSNKVTEKGKDVELRCDPISGHTALYWYRQSLGQGLEFLIYFQGNSAPDKSGLPSDRFSAERTGGSVSTLTIQRTQQEDSAVYLCASSLAPGEGEKLFFGSGTQLSVL.

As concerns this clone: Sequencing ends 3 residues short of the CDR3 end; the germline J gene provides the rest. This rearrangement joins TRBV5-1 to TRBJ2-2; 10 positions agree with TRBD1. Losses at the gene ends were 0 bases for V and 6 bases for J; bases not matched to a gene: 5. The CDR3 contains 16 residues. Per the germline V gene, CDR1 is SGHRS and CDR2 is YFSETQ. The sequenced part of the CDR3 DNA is TGCGCCAGCAGCTTGGGACAGGGGGCTGGTTCCGGGGAG. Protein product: CASSLGQGAGSGE. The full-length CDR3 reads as CASSLGQGAGSGELFF.

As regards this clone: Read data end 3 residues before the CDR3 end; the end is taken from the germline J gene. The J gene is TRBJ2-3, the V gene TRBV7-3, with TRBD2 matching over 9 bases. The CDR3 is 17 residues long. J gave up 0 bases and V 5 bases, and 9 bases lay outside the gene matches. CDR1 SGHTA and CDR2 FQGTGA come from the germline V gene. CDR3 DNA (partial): TGTGCCAGCAGCCCTACCCTAGCGGGATTTAGCACAGATACG. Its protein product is CASSPTLAGFSTDT. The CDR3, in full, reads CASSPTLAGFSTDTQYF.

The CDR3 bases that were read are TGTGCCAGCAGTGGAGCGGGAGGTTCAGGCAATGAG. Translating it yields CASSGAGGSGNE. The complete CDR3 sequence is CASSGAGGSGNEQFF. The chain carries TRBV6-4 and TRBJ2-1; 9 bases are shared with TRBD2. The read falls 3 residues short of the CDR3 end, and the missing part is taken from the germline J gene. V lost 4 bases, J lost 6 bases, and 7 bases stayed unmatched. The CDR3 has 15 amino acids. Germline V lookup: CDR1 MRHNA, CDR2 SNTAGT.

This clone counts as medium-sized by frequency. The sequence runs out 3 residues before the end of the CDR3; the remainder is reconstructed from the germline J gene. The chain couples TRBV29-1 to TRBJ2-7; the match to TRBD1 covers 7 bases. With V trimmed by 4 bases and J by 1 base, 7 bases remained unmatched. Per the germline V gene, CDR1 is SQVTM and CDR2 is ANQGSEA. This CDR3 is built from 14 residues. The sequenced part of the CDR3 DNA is TGCAGCGTTGTAGGGACAGAGCTTTCCTACGAG. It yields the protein CSVVGTELSYE. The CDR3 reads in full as CSVVGTELSYEQYF.

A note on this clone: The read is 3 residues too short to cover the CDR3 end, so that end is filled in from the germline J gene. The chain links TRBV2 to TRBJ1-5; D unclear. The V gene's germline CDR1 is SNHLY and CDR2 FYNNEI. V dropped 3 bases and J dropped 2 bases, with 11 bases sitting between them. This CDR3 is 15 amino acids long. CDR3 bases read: TGTGCCAGCAGTGATCGGGGAAGAGGCAATCAGCCC. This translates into CASSDRGRGNQP. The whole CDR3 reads CASSDRGRGNQPQHF.

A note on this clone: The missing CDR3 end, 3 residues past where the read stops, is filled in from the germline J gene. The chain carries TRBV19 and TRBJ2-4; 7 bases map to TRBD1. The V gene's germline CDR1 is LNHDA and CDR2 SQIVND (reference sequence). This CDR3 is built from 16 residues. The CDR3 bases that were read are TGTGCCAGTAGTATTGAGAGACAGGGAGCGATTCAGCCT. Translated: CASSIERQGAIQP. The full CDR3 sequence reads CASSIERQGAIQPQYF. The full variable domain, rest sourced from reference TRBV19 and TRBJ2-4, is DGGITQSPKYLFRKEGQNVTLSCEQNLNHDAMYWYRQDPGQGLRLIYYSQIVNDFQKGDIAEGYSVSREKKESFPLTVTSAQKNPTAFYLCASSIERQGAIQPQYFGAGTRLSVL.

The sequenced CDR3 bases are TGTGCCAGCAGGGGGGGAGTGAACACTGAA. It translates to CASRGGVNTE. The complete CDR3 sequence is CASRGGVNTEAFF. This chain connects TRBV2 to TRBJ1-1; D is perhaps TRBD1 (5 bases). Read data end 3 residues before the CDR3 end; the end is taken from the germline J gene. The germline V gene has CDR1 SNHLY and CDR2 FYNNEI. Trimming took off 6 bases at V and 0 bases at J, with 8 bases between the two ends. There are 13 residues in the CDR3.

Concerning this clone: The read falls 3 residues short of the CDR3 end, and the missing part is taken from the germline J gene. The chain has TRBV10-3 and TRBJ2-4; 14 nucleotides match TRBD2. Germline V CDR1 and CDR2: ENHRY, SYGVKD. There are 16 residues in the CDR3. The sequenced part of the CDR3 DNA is TGTGCCATCAGTGGTACAGGACTAGCGGGAGGAGAGGGT. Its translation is CAISGTGLAGGEG. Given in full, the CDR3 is CAISGTGLAGGEGQYF.

The CDR3 DNA, read in part, is TGCAGTGCTTCTAAGCCCCTAGCGGGTCTGTACAATGAG. Protein sequence: CSASKPLAGLYNE. Given in full, the CDR3 is CSASKPLAGLYNEQFF. The V and J genes are TRBV20-1 and TRBJ2-1; 8 positions match TRBD2. The sequenced fragment ends 3 residues before the CDR3 boundary, so the rest is inferred from the germline J gene. The CDR3 length is 16 residues. The J segment lost 4 bases and the V segment lost 5 bases, leaving 13 bases of the junction unmatched. Germline CDR1 is DFQATT and CDR2 is SNEGSKA (reference sequence).

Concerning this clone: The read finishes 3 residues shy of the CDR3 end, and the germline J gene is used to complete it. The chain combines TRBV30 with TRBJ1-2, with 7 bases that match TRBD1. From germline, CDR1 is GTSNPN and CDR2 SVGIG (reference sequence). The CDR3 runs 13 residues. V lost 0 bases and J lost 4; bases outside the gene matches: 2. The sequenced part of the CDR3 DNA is TGTGCCTGGAGTGTAGGGGGCGTCTATGGC. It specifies CAWSVGGVYG. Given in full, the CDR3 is CAWSVGGVYGYTF.

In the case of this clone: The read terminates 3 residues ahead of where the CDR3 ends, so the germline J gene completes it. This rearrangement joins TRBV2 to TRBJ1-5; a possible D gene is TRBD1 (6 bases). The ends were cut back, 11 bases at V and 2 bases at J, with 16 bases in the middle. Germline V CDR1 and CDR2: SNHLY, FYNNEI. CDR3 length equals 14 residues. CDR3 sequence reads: CASKKAGGNQPQHF. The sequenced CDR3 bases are TGTGCCTCAAAGAAGGCAGGGGGCAATCAGCCC.

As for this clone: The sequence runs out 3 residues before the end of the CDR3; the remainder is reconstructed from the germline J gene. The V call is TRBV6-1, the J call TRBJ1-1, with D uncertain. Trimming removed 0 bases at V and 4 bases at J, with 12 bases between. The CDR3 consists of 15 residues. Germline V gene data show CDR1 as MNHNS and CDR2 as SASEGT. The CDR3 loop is CASSEALGYPTEAFF. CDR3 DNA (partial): TGTGCCAGCAGTGAAGCGCTCGGGTATCCCACTGAA.

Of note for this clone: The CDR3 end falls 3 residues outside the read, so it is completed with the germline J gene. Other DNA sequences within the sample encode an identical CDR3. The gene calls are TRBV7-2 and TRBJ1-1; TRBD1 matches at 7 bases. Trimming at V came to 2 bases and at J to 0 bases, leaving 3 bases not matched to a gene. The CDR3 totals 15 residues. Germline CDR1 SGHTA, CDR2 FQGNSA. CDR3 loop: CASSLTTGVNTEAFF. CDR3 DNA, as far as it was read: TGTGCCAGCAGCTTAACAACAGGGGTGAACACTGAA.

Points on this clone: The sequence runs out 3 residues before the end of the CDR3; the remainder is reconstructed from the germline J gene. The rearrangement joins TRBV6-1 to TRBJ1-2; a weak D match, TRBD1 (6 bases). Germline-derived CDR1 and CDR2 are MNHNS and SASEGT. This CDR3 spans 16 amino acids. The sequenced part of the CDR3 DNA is TGTGCCAGCAGTGTAATGGGGACACCAAAACCCTACGAC. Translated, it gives CASSVMGTPKPYD. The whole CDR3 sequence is CASSVMGTPKPYDYTF.

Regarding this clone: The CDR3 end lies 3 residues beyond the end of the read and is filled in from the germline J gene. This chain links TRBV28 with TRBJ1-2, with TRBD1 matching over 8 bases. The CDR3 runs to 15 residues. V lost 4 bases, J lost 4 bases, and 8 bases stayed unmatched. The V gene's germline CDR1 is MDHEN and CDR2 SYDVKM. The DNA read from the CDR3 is TGTGCCAGCAGTTCGCCTCCGGGACAGGTCTATGGC. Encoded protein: CASSSPPGQVYG. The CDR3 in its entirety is CASSSPPGQVYGYTF.

The CDR3 sequence: CSARDQVSGRFAGNEQFF. The CDR3 bases that were read are TGCAGTGCTAGAGATCAGGTTAGCGGGAGATTCGCGGGCAATGAG. V is TRBV20-1 and J is TRBJ2-1; 9 positions agree with TRBD2. The CDR3 is cut off 3 residues early in the read; its end comes from the germline J gene. CDR1 and CDR2 from the germline V gene are DFQATT and SNEGSKA (reference sequence). The junction had 15 bases not matched to a gene; V was cut back by 0 bases and J by 6 bases. The CDR3 runs 18 residues.

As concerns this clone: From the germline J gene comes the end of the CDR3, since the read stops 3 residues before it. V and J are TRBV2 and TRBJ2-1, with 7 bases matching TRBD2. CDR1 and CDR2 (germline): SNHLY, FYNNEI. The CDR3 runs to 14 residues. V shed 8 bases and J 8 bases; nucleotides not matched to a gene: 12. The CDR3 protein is CASAVGRGYYEQFF. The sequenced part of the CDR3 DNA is TGTGCCAGCGCTGTGGGGCGGGGGTATTATGAG.

The part of the CDR3 DNA that was read is TGTGCCAGCAGTTACTACTCTAGCGGGGACTCCTACGAG. Translation: CASSYYSSGDSYE. The entire CDR3 protein is CASSYYSSGDSYEQYF. The chain carries TRBV6-2 or TRBV6-3 and TRBJ2-7; 9 nucleotides align to TRBD2. The sequenced fragment ends 3 residues before the CDR3 boundary, so the rest is inferred from the germline J gene. Germline V CDR1 and CDR2: MNHEY, SVGEGT. The J segment lost 0 bases and the V segment lost 1 base, leaving 4 bases of the junction unmatched. The CDR3 loop spans 16 amino acids.

CDR3 sequence reads: CASSRAGGNEKLFF. Partial CDR3 DNA: TGTGCCAGCAGTAGGGCGGGCGGTAATGAAAAA. This chain links TRBV7-8 with TRBJ1-4; D is undetermined. The CDR3 is cut off 3 residues early in the read; its end comes from the germline J gene. From germline, CDR1 is SGHVS and CDR2 FQNEAQ. This CDR3 is 14 amino acids long. V lost 6 bases and J lost 4, with 12 bases in between.

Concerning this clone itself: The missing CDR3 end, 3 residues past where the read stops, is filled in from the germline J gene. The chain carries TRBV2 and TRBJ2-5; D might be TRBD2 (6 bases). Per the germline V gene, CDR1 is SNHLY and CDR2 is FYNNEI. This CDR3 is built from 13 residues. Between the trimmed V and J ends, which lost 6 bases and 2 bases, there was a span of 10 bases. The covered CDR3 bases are TGTGCCAGCAGCCGGGGACTTCAAGAGACC. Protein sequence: CASSRGLQET. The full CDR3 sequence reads CASSRGLQETQYF.

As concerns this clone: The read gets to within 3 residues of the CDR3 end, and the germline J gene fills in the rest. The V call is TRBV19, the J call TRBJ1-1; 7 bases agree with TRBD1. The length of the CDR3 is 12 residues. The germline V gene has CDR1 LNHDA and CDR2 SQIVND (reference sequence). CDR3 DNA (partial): TGTGCCAGTAGTATGCTACAGGGGACA. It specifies CASSMLQGT. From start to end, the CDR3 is CASSMLQGTAFF.

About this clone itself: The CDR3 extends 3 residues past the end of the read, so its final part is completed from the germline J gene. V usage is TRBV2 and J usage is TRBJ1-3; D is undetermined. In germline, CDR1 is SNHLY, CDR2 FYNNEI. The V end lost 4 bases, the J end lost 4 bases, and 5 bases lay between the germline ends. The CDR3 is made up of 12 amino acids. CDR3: CASSARGNTIYF. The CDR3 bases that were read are TGTGCCAGCAGTGCCCGGGGAAACACC. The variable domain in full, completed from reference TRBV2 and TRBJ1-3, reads EPEVTQTPSHQVTQMGQEVILRCVPISNHLYFYWYRQILGQKVEFLVSFYNNEISEKSEIFDDQFSVERPDGSNFTLKIRSTKLEDSAMYFCASSARGNTIYFGEGSWLTVV.

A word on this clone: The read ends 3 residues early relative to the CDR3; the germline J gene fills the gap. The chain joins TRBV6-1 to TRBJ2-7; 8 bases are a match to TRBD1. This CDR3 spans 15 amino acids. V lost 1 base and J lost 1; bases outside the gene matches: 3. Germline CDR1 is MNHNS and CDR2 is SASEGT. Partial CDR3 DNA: TGTGCCAGCAGTGAAGAAGGACAGGGATCCTACGAG. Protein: CASSEEGQGSYE. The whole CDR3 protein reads CASSEEGQGSYEQYF.